This T cell receptor (beta chain) comes out of a study of CD8+CD57+ T cells in acquired aplastic anemia. Study as a whole: An average of around 3.5 ug of DNA was obtained from sorted CD4+ and CD8+ cells. Reads per healthy sample averaged about 10.8 million (CD4+) and some 11 million (CD8+). Whole-study findings and limits: Patients showed no significant difference from controls in CD8+ Simpson's diversity. Roughly 30 was the count of CD8+ CDR3 sequences that patients shared with controls.

The template for TCR beta VDJ and CDR3 sequence profiling was genomic DNA. TCRdb fed the reads into MiXCR, producing one record per CDR3 protein. This table has hundreds of thousands of distinct CDR3 sequences, 60% to 80% appearing once. The CDR3 has 14 residues. Germline V gene lookup returns CDR1 LGHNA and CDR2 YNFKEQ. V gave up 4 bases and J gave up 5 bases; unmatched junction bases: 5. This clonotype has at least ten counts. No antigen is known for it. The chain employs TRBV4-2 and TRBJ1-1; 9 bases align to TRBD1. The sequencing input was sorted CD4+, CD8+, or CD8+CD57+ T cells (not recorded which) from PBMCs. The clonotype was recovered from a human donor in good health, serving as a control. The DNA for the CDR3 is TGTGCCAGCAGCCTGTCCGGGACAGGGACTGAAGCTTTCTTT. Its translation is CASSLSGTGTEAFF.